What follows are 2 T cell receptor beta chains derived from one specimen sequenced in a study of blood T cell repertoires in COVID-19. TCRdb keeps only in-frame clones here, not all; method: immunoSEQ multiplex PCR. The data contain under 200,000 clones, roughly 84% of them singletons. The specimen was peripheral blood. Receptor source: a woman between 65 and 79 years old with COVID-19, enrolled during active disease.

The rearrangement joins TRBV19 to TRBJ1-5; 7 nucleotides agree with TRBD1. The CDR3 covers 18 residues. Germline values: CDR1 LNHDA, CDR2 SQIVND (reference sequence). Trimming cost V 6 bases and J 0 bases; bases outside gene matches: 14. DNA of the CDR3: TGTGCCAGTAGGACACGGGACAGCCTCCCCTATAGCAATCAGCCCCAGCATTTT. Amino acid sequence: CASRTRDSLPYSNQPQHF.

The chain uses TRBV15 and TRBJ2-5; 8 nucleotides agree with TRBD1. This CDR3 has 14 residues. Germline V gives CDR1 LNHNV, CDR2 YYDKDF (reference sequence). V shed 3 bases and J 4 bases; nucleotides not matched to a gene: 4. CDR3: CATSSRGPGETQYF. CDR3 sequence (DNA): TGTGCCACCAGCAGCAGGGGGCCGGGAGAGACCCAGTACTTC.